This T cell receptor beta chain was sequenced in a study of control samples from healthy donors and cancer patients. V gave up 3 bases and J gave up 4 bases, with 6 bases separating them. The CDR3 is 12 amino acids. This clone turned up a few times. The protocol was immunoSEQ multiplex PCR, while the TCRdb copy is restricted to in-frame clones and leaves out a portion. The sample carries some 29,000 clones, around nine tenths recorded once. The gene calls are TRBV12-3 or TRBV12-4 and TRBJ2-5; D remains ambiguous. The clonotype was recovered from a female donor with melanoma. Sequenced input: formalin-fixed, paraffin-embedded tissue. CDR3 region: CASSFSGETQYF. CDR3 nucleotides: TGTGCCAGCAGTTTTTCGGGAGAGACCCAGTACTTC.